Each of the 25 T cell receptor beta chains below was sequenced from the same sample in a study of T-cell memory formation after mild COVID-19. MiXCR, applied by TCRdb to the 5' RACE reads, yields one record per CDR3 protein. The sample gives 300,000 to 400,000 distinct CDR3 sequences, 21% of which show up once; around 13% is in the top ten. Sample: PBMCs or a T cell subset sorted from them (not recorded which). The origin of the receptors is an adult woman who had mild COVID-19 (a few samples of this study predate the infection). Cell type and time point are not known.

The gene calls are TRBV15 and TRBJ1-1; D gene unclear. Between the trimmed V and J ends, which lost 8 bases and 1 base, there was a span of 14 bases. This CDR3 spans 14 amino acids. CDR1 is LNHNV and CDR2 is YYDKDF in the germline V gene (reference sequence). The CDR3 region is CATSSTAANTEAFF. DNA of the CDR3: TGTGCCACCTCATCCACGGCAGCGAACACTGAAGCTTTCTTT.

The chain recombines TRBV6-1 with TRBJ1-1; the D is unclear. Germline V gives CDR1 MNHNS, CDR2 SASEGT. Trimming cost V 6 bases and J 0 bases, with 11 bases left between them. There are 14 residues in the CDR3. The CDR3 protein is CASRKKELNTEAFF. In DNA form, the CDR3 reads TGTGCCAGCAGGAAAAAGGAGTTGAACACTGAAGCTTTCTTT.

The V gene is TRBV12-3 or TRBV12-4, the J gene TRBJ1-5; 11 bases are a match to TRBD1. The CDR3 is made up of 14 amino acids. Losses at the gene ends were 7 bases for V and 4 bases for J; bases not matched to a gene: 3. The CDR3 reads CASTGTGGNQPQHF. The CDR3 DNA reads TGTGCCAGCACTGGGACAGGGGGAAATCAGCCCCAGCATTTT.

This clonotype was detected ten times or more. V is TRBV2 and J is TRBJ2-2; D unclear. Trimming left V 6 bases short and J 6 bases short, with 5 bases between. This CDR3 spans 11 amino acids. Germline V gene lookup returns CDR1 SNHLY and CDR2 FYNNEI. In nucleotides, the CDR3 is TGTGCCAGCAGAGCGCCCGGGGAGCTGTTTTTT. Translation gives CASRAPGELFF.

This clonotype turned up a few times. The genes are TRBV3-1 and TRBJ1-2, with a possible D match to TRBD1 (6 bases). Per the germline V gene, CDR1 is LGHDT and CDR2 is YNNKEL (reference sequence). The CDR3 runs to 16 residues. Trimming took off 1 base at V and 7 bases at J, with 19 bases between the two ends. DNA for the CDR3: TGTGCCAGCAGCCAAGTCCTTCGGGGCGGGGGCGGTGGCTACACCTTC. Its protein product is CASSQVLRGGGGGYTF.

In its sample, this clonotype was seen many times. The V and J genes are TRBV19 and TRBJ2-3, with TRBD2 matching 13 bases. V was pared by 8 bases and J by 3 bases, with 2 bases of the junction left unmatched. Germline-derived CDR1 and CDR2 are LNHDA and SQIVND (reference sequence). The CDR3 is 14 residues long. CDR3 DNA sequence: TGTGCCAGTCGGACTAGCGGGAGAACAGATACGCAGTATTTT. Its protein is CASRTSGRTDTQYF. Full variable domain (missing parts from reference TRBV19 and TRBJ2-3): DGGITQSPKYLFRKEGQNVTLSCEQNLNHDAMYWYRQDPGQGLRLIYYSQIVNDFQKGDIAEGYSVSREKKESFPLTVTSAQKNPTAFYLCASRTSGRTDTQYFGPGTRLTVL.

The chain employs TRBV27 and TRBJ2-5; 8 bases agree with TRBD1. The CDR3 has 15 residues. Germline CDR1 MNHEY, CDR2 SMNVEV (reference sequence). The J segment lost 8 bases and the V segment lost 5 bases, leaving 13 bases of the junction unmatched. The CDR3 here is CASSPPSDRALTQYF. The CDR3 coding sequence is TGTGCCAGCAGTCCCCCCTCGGACAGGGCCCTTACCCAGTACTTC.

CDR3 sequence: CATSGGSSDTQYF. The CDR3 nucleotides are TGTGCCACCAGCGGCGGGAGTAGTGATACGCAGTATTTT. The gene calls are TRBV24-1 and TRBJ2-3; 7 positions match TRBD2. The V segment lost 7 bases and the J segment 6 bases; nucleotides outside the gene matches: 6. This CDR3 region has 13 residues. The germline V gene encodes CDR1 KGHDR and CDR2 SFDVKD.

This chain uses TRBV30 with TRBJ2-5; 11 bases line up with TRBD2. V shed 5 bases, J shed 1 base, and the junction held 0 bases outside the gene matches. The CDR3 runs to 13 residues. The germline V gene has CDR1 GTSNPN and CDR2 SVGIG (reference sequence). The chain's CDR3 is CAWGTSGQETQYF. Here the CDR3 DNA reads TGTGCCTGGGGGACTAGCGGCCAAGAGACCCAGTACTTC. The full variable domain, rest sourced from reference TRBV30 and TRBJ2-5, is SQTIHQWPATLVQPVGSPLSLECTVEGTSNPNLYWYRQAAGRGLQLLFYSVGIGQISSEVPQNLSASRPQDRQFILSSKKLLLSDSGFYLCAWGTSGQETQYFGPGTRLLVL.

This clonotype was counted only a few times. The chain carries TRBV7-3 and TRBJ2-3, with 7 nucleotides matching TRBD1. Germline V gene sequence: CDR1 SGHTA, CDR2 FQGTGA. Unmatched junction bases numbered 1, after V lost 1 base and J lost 0 bases. This CDR3 comprises 15 residues. The CDR3 sequence: CASSLNRGSTDTQYF. DNA of the CDR3: TGTGCCAGCAGCTTAAACAGGGGAAGCACAGATACGCAGTATTTT.

There are many counts of this clonotype. The CDR3 DNA follows: TGCAGTGCTAGAGCGGGGGGCGTATCCTATAATTCACCCCTCCACTTT. Amino acids: CSARAGGVSYNSPLHF. The gene calls are TRBV20-1 and TRBJ1-6; D is perhaps TRBD1 (6 bases). V was clipped by 1 base and J by 1 base, with 11 bases between them. Germline CDR1 is DFQATT and CDR2 is SNEGSKA (reference sequence). The CDR3 sequence is 16 residues long.

This clonotype has more than one count but fewer than ten. The rearrangement links TRBV12-3 or TRBV12-4 to TRBJ2-7, with D maybe TRBD1 (5 bases). V was shortened by 2 bases and J by 2 bases, with 7 bases between the two germline ends. The CDR3 has 13 residues. The CDR3 DNA sequence: TGTGCCAGCAGTTTAAACAGGCCCTACGAGCAGTACTTC. This sequence encodes CASSLNRPYEQYF.

Details on this clonotype: One end of the junction is discordant with germline, which a read error may explain. This chain joins TRBV7-7 and TRBJ2-1, with D maybe TRBD1 (5 bases). This CDR3 comprises 15 residues. Germline values: CDR1 SSHAT, CDR2 FNYEAQ (reference sequence). The DNA of the CDR3 is TGTGCTAGCAGCATACTTCCAGGGCCCCTTAATGAGCAGTTCTTC. It is translated as CASSILPGPLNEQFF.

This clonotype was counted a few times. The chain employs TRBV15 and TRBJ2-3; no definite D call. Germline V gene data show CDR1 as LNHNV and CDR2 as YYDKDF (reference sequence). CDR3 size: 13 residues. V was cut by 5 bases and J by 4 bases, with 10 bases left in between. Written as DNA, the CDR3 is TGTGCCACCAGCGGTCAAATAGCAGATACGCAGTATTTT. It codes for CATSGQIADTQYF.

There are a few counts of this clonotype. The CDR3 nucleotides read TGCGCCAGCTCACCGTTTGGGCCGCCCTACGAGCAGTACTTC. The encoded protein is CASSPFGPPYEQYF. This sequence joins TRBV5-1 and TRBJ2-7; D not certain. The CDR3 is 14 residues long. CDR1 is SGHRS, CDR2 YFSETQ, per germline. V was trimmed by 7 bases and J by 2 bases, leaving 16 bases between them.

This clonotype was seen ten or more times. J is TRBJ1-1 and V is TRBV6-6; D unclear. Per the germline V gene, CDR1 is MNHNY and CDR2 is SVGAGI (reference sequence). Deletions cut 6 bases from V and 0 bases from J, with 11 bases between. The CDR3 spans 14 residues. The CDR3 loop is CASRLDRLNTEAFF. In DNA, the CDR3 is TGTGCCAGCAGGTTGGATAGGCTGAACACTGAAGCTTTCTTT.

This clonotype turned up a few times. This chain uses TRBV15 with TRBJ1-2; D is undetermined. The CDR3 covers 14 residues. The germline V and J ends were trimmed by 0 bases and 8 bases, with 13 bases remaining between them. CDR1 is LNHNV, CDR2 YYDKDF, per germline (reference sequence). This CDR3 reads CATSRDADGLGYTF. In DNA form, the CDR3 reads TGTGCCACCAGCAGAGATGCAGACGGACTGGGCTACACCTTC.

The rearrangement links TRBV20-1 to TRBJ1-2; tentative D call: TRBD1 (6 bases). The CDR3 covers 12 residues. Germline CDR1 DFQATT, CDR2 SNEGSKA (reference sequence). Trimming removed 5 bases at V and 6 bases at J, with 13 bases between. CDR3 region: CSAGGAGHGYTF. CDR3 in DNA: TGCAGTGCTGGGGGCGCCGGGCATGGCTACACCTTC.

J is TRBJ2-1 and V is TRBV6-2 or TRBV6-3; 9 nucleotides match TRBD2. Germline V gene data show CDR1 as MNHEY and CDR2 as SVGEGT. CDR3 length equals 14 residues. V shed 6 bases and J 7 bases; nucleotides not matched to a gene: 7. CDR3 DNA: TGTGCCAGCAGCCCTAGCGGGAAGTTAAATGAGCAGTTCTTC. Protein sequence: CASSPSGKLNEQFF.

This clonotype was picked up a small number of times. The rearrangement joins TRBV6-2 or TRBV6-3 to TRBJ2-1, with 7 nucleotides matching TRBD2. The CDR3 runs to 14 residues. Germline V gene data show CDR1 as MNHEY and CDR2 as SVGEGT. V was pared by 6 bases and J by 8 bases, with 10 bases of the junction left unmatched. CDR3: CASRGGLSRHEQFF. Here the CDR3 DNA reads TGTGCCAGCAGGGGGGGACTATCCCGGCATGAGCAGTTCTTC.

This clonotype was picked up a small number of times. J is TRBJ2-2 and V is TRBV29-1, with D perhaps matching TRBD1 or TRBD2 (5 bases each). Germline CDR1 is SQVTM and CDR2 is ANQGSEA. V lost 7 bases, J lost 3 bases, and 18 bases lay in between. The CDR3 loop spans 15 amino acids. CDR3 coding DNA: TGCAGCGCCGCAAAGGGACCGGGCCACACCGGGGAGCTGTTTTTT. This sequence encodes CSAAKGPGHTGELFF.

There are many counts of this clonotype. The chain couples TRBV5-1 to TRBJ2-2; 7 nucleotides line up with TRBD1. Per the germline V gene, CDR1 is SGHRS and CDR2 is YFSETQ. There are 15 residues in the CDR3. The V segment lost 2 bases and the J segment 7 bases; nucleotides outside the gene matches: 8. The CDR3 loop reads CASSLYRGVGGELFF. CDR3 in DNA: TGCGCCAGCAGCTTATACAGGGGTGTAGGCGGGGAGCTGTTTTTT.

This clonotype came up a few times. The chain combines TRBV4-1 with TRBJ2-5; TRBD1 or TRBD2 may be the D gene (6 bases each). Germline CDR1 is MGHRA and CDR2 is YSYEKL. The germline V and J ends were trimmed by 8 bases and 0 bases, with 25 bases remaining between them. There are 18 residues in the CDR3. Here the CDR3 reads CASRRVGGKGGYQETQYF. The CDR3 nucleotides are TGCGCCAGCCGACGAGTTGGGGGCAAAGGAGGGTACCAAGAGACCCAGTACTTC.

The chain joins TRBV7-2 to TRBJ1-1; D not resolved. This CDR3 is built from 13 residues. The germline CDR1 and CDR2 sequences are SGHTA and FQGNSA. Trimming took 1 base from V and 2 from J, leaving 5 bases between them. The CDR3 sequence: CASSLEINTEAFF. As DNA, the CDR3 is TGTGCCAGCAGCTTAGAAATAAACACTGAAGCTTTCTTT.

This chain links TRBV11-3 with TRBJ1-2; D is perhaps TRBD1 (5 bases). CDR1 is SGHNT, CDR2 YENEEA, per germline. This CDR3 is built from 15 residues. Trimming pared 0 bases from V and 8 bases from J, leaving 16 bases between. CDR3 protein: CASSLDRGQDVGYTF. In nucleotides, the CDR3 is TGTGCCAGCAGCTTAGATAGGGGCCAGGACGTCGGCTACACCTTC. The entire variable domain, with the rest obtained from reference TRBV11-3 and TRBJ1-2, is as follows: EAGVVQSPRYKIIEKKQPVAFWCNPISGHNTLYWYLQNLGQGPELLIRYENEEAVDDSQLPKDRFSAERLKGVDSTLKIQPAELGDSAVYLCASSLDRGQDVGYTFGSGTRLTVV.